This T cell receptor beta chain was sequenced in a study of cytomegalovirus exposure and HLA in healthy donors. Broader study findings: Association of 16,951 TCR beta sequences with HLA alleles was found at 0.05 false discovery rate in a later analysis. Several top significant clusters appeared, in a later analysis, to be linked to common viral pathogens. Reportedly, diagnosis of cytomegalovirus status by the classifier showed high specificity and sensitivity.

In regard to this clone: Its matching antigen is unknown.

The primer mix had 60 Vbeta and 13 Jbeta primers. The protocol was immunoSEQ multiplex PCR, while the TCRdb copy is restricted to in-frame clones and leaves out a portion. The sample lists approximately 110,000 clones; over 60% were seen once. Trimming took 6 bases from V and 5 from J; bases not matched to a gene: 6. Germline V lookup: CDR1 LNHDA, CDR2 SQIVND (reference sequence). The CDR3 has 13 amino acids. The chain joins TRBV19 to TRBJ1-2; 7 bases match TRBD1. Sequenced material: PBMCs. This TCR derives from a human donor in good health. The CDR3 nucleotides are TGTGCCAGTAGCCGGGACAGCTATTATGGCTACACCTTC. Its protein is CASSRDSYYGYTF. Complete variable domain (other parts from reference TRBV19 and TRBJ1-2): DGGITQSPKYLFRKEGQNVTLSCEQNLNHDAMYWYRQDPGQGLRLIYYSQIVNDFQKGDIAEGYSVSREKKESFPLTVTSAQKNPTAFYLCASSRDSYYGYTFGSGTRLTVV.